The 24 T cell receptor beta chains presented below share a single source sample, sequenced in a study of T-cell memory formation after mild COVID-19 listed by TCRdb under 2021. The method was 5' RACE. TCRdb lists the instrument as Illumina NovaSeq 6000. TCRdb ran its own pipeline on the public reads, namely fastp trimming at Q25 and MiXCR clone calling, and kept in-frame beta chains. Each entry is one CDR3 protein sequence, shown with its most common DNA and genes. The sample yields about 130,000 distinct CDR3 sequences; approximately 6.2% were counted once. The ten largest clones take up under 2.5% of the sample. Sequenced: PBMCs or a T cell subset sorted from them (not recorded which). These receptors all come from an adult woman who had mild COVID-19 (a few samples of this study predate the infection). The sample titles of this study are shuffled in the database, so cell type and time point are left out; the donor was told from shared clones.

The chain employs TRBV10-2 and TRBJ1-1; 8 bases match TRBD1. The CDR3 totals 14 residues. V lost 5 bases to trimming and J lost 6 bases; unmatched junction nucleotides: 8. Per the germline V gene, CDR1 is WSHSY and CDR2 is SAAADI. The CDR3 spells CASSTNDRGPEAFF. DNA for the CDR3: TGCGCCAGCAGTACAAACGACAGGGGCCCTGAAGCTTTCTTT.

The chain employs TRBV6-5 and TRBJ2-1, with no clear D. The ends were cut back, 4 bases at V and 8 bases at J, with 6 bases in the middle. Per germline, CDR1 MNHEY and CDR2 SVGAGI. This CDR3 spans 11 amino acids. CDR3 sequence (DNA): TGTGCCAGCAGTTCCCAATATGAGCAGTTCTTC. It specifies CASSSQYEQFF.

This clonotype was observed many times. In nucleotides, the CDR3 is TGCAGTGCCACCCAGCCCGGGACTAGCGGGGGCTGGTCGGATGAGCAGTTCTTC. Residues: CSATQPGTSGGWSDEQFF. This chain links TRBV20-1 with TRBJ2-1; 14 positions agree with TRBD2. Germline V gene lookup returns CDR1 DFQATT and CDR2 SNEGSKA (reference sequence). V was clipped by 6 bases and J by 8 bases; unmatched bases: 18. CDR3 size: 18 residues.

The table lists this clonotype with many counts. V usage is TRBV7-2 and J usage is TRBJ2-7; no clear D gene. V was pared by 1 base and J by 1 base, with 8 bases between. The CDR3 has 14 amino acids. CDR1 and CDR2 from the germline V gene are SGHTA and FQGNSA. For the CDR3, the DNA is TGTGCCAGCAGCTTAGGGCACAGTTCCTACGAGCAGTACTTC. Amino acids: CASSLGHSSYEQYF.

This clonotype was seen more than once but under ten times. The chain employs TRBV12-3 or TRBV12-4 and TRBJ2-5; the D gene could be TRBD1 or TRBD2 (6 bases each). The CDR3 loop spans 18 amino acids. The V and J ends lost 2 bases and 4 bases respectively, with 23 bases between them. The CDR3 DNA is TGTGCCAGCAGTTTAACCCCTTCCGGGGGACACAAAGGAGAGACCCAGTACTTC. Its translation: CASSLTPSGGHKGETQYF.

This clonotype was seen a few times. This sequence joins TRBV5-1 and TRBJ2-1; D call uncertain. The V gene's germline CDR1 is SGHRS and CDR2 YFSETQ. The CDR3 extends over 15 amino acids. With 0 bases removed from V and 1 base from J, the gap between germline ends came to 8 bases. The CDR3 DNA reads as TGCGCCAGCAGCTTGGCCGGGTTTTCCTACAATGAGCAGTTCTTC. As protein: CASSLAGFSYNEQFF.

This clonotype was recorded a few times. The rearrangement uses TRBV4-2 and TRBJ2-1; D may be TRBD2 (5 bases). This CDR3 is 14 amino acids long. The V and J ends lost 0 bases and 12 bases respectively, with 15 bases between them. Germline lookup yields CDR1 LGHNA and CDR2 YNFKEQ. CDR3 loop: CASSQDQYTGSQFF. The CDR3 DNA is TGTGCCAGCAGCCAAGATCAGTATACGGGGTCGCAGTTCTTC.

The CDR3 DNA sequence: TGTGCCAGCAGCCAAAGCCTGGGACTAGCGGGAGGCTACGAGCAGTACTTC. It codes for CASSQSLGLAGGYEQYF. This chain uses TRBV4-2 with TRBJ2-7; 15 positions agree with TRBD2. Germline V CDR1 and CDR2: LGHNA, YNFKEQ. J was trimmed by 3 bases and V by 2 bases; bases with no gene match: 5. This CDR3 is built from 17 residues.

The V gene is TRBV25-1, the J gene TRBJ2-7; 7 bases are a match to TRBD2. The CDR3 consists of 15 residues. After removal of 4 bases from V and 1 base from J, the junction contained 7 bases not matched to a gene. Germline V gives CDR1 MGHDK, CDR2 SYGVNS. In nucleotides, the CDR3 is TGTGCCAGCAGTGGGGGGAGGGGCCTATCCTACGAGCAGTACTTC. Its protein is CASSGGRGLSYEQYF.

The rearrangement uses TRBV7-8 and TRBJ1-1; perhaps TRBD1 as D (5 bases). V lost 2 bases and J lost 12, with 19 bases in between. CDR1 and CDR2 (germline): SGHVS, FQNEAQ. The CDR3 has 14 amino acids. CDR3 in amino acids: CASSLPRDRERPFF. As DNA, the CDR3 is TGTGCCAGCAGCTTACCCCGGGACCGCGAGCGACCTTTCTTT.

This clonotype was picked up many times. V usage is TRBV20-1 and J usage is TRBJ2-7; D is uncertain. Per the germline V gene, CDR1 is DFQATT and CDR2 is SNEGSKA (reference sequence). The germline V and J ends were trimmed by 1 base and 0 bases, with 7 bases remaining between them. The CDR3 totals 13 residues. For the CDR3, the DNA is TGCAGTGCTAGAGCGGCAAACTCCTACGAGCAGTACTTC. As protein: CSARAANSYEQYF.

This clonotype has ten or more counts. J is TRBJ2-3 and V is TRBV5-1, with 9 bases that match TRBD1. Trimming cost V 4 bases and J 4 bases; bases outside gene matches: 7. This CDR3 has 15 residues. Germline assignment: CDR1 SGHRS and CDR2 YFSETQ. This CDR3 reads CASSPGQGQSDTQYF. DNA for the CDR3: TGCGCCAGCAGCCCGGGACAGGGACAATCAGATACGCAGTATTTT.

This clonotype has only a few counts. V is TRBV5-1 and J is TRBJ1-2; 8 bases line up with TRBD1. The CDR3 extends over 14 amino acids. The V segment lost 0 bases and the J segment 12 bases; nucleotides outside the gene matches: 10. Per the germline V gene, CDR1 is SGHRS and CDR2 is YFSETQ. Here the CDR3 DNA reads TGCGCCAGCAGCTTGGTATCCGGACAGGGAGGGGACACCTTC. Translated: CASSLVSGQGGDTF.

This clonotype was counted a few times. The chain links TRBV24-1 to TRBJ2-3; no clear D gene. CDR1 is KGHDR and CDR2 is SFDVKD in the germline V gene. This CDR3 is 12 amino acids long. V lost 1 base and J 5 bases, leaving 3 bases between the germline ends. CDR3 residues: CATSDFEDTQYF. The CDR3 nucleotides are TGTGCCACCAGTGATTTTGAAGATACGCAGTATTTT.

This clonotype was found a few times. The V gene is TRBV12-3 or TRBV12-4, the J gene TRBJ2-1, with TRBD2 matching over 10 bases. J gave up 5 bases and V 6 bases, and 7 bases lay outside the gene matches. This CDR3 is built from 15 residues. The CDR3 sequence is CASSPSGGGNNEQFF. In DNA form, the CDR3 reads TGTGCCAGCAGCCCCAGCGGGGGGGGGAACAATGAGCAGTTCTTC.

This clonotype was seen at least ten times. The chain carries TRBV20-1 and TRBJ1-6; maybe TRBD1 (5 bases). Per the germline V gene, CDR1 is DFQATT and CDR2 is SNEGSKA (reference sequence). V was pared by 0 bases and J by 7 bases, with 22 bases between. The CDR3 consists of 18 residues. The CDR3 DNA follows: TGCAGTGCTAGAGAAGGCCAGGGTCCCGCTCTCCGGAATTCACCCCTCCACTTT. Protein: CSAREGQGPALRNSPLHF.

The rearrangement links TRBV10-3 to TRBJ2-4; tentative D call: TRBD2 (6 bases). V was trimmed by 2 bases and J by 0 bases, leaving 8 bases between them. CDR3 length: 15 amino acids. Germline V gene data show CDR1 as ENHRY and CDR2 as SYGVKD. DNA for the CDR3: TGTGCCATCAGTGAGGGGGGGAGAGCCAAAAACATTCAGTACTTC. Protein product: CAISEGGRAKNIQYF.

This clonotype was observed a handful of times. For the CDR3, the DNA is TGTGCCAGTAGTATAGTGGGGCAGGGTCGATATACGCAGTATTTT. Its protein product is CASSIVGQGRYTQYF. The chain employs TRBV19 and TRBJ2-3; D might be TRBD1 (5 bases). The CDR3 has 15 amino acids. Germline V gene sequence: CDR1 LNHDA, CDR2 SQIVND (reference sequence). V lost 1 base to trimming and J lost 7 bases, with 15 bases between them.

The sample holds many counts of this clonotype. The chain employs TRBV5-5 and TRBJ1-2, with TRBD1 matching 10 bases. V was clipped by 3 bases and J by 4 bases; unmatched bases: 6. The CDR3 is made up of 15 amino acids. Germline loops: CDR1 SGHKS, CDR2 YYEKEE (reference sequence). The CDR3 sequence: CASSSPDRGIYGYTF. DNA of the CDR3: TGTGCCAGCAGCTCCCCGGACAGGGGGATCTATGGCTACACCTTC.

The rearrangement joins TRBV12-3 or TRBV12-4 to TRBJ1-4; weak D call: TRBD1 (5 bases). Trimming removed 6 bases from V and 4 bases from J, with 15 bases in between. This CDR3 is 15 amino acids long. The CDR3 loop reads CASRPYRDLNEKLFF. For the CDR3, the DNA is TGTGCCAGCAGGCCTTACCGGGACCTTAATGAAAAACTGTTTTTT.

The chain couples TRBV20-1 to TRBJ2-7; 8 bases fit TRBD1. After removal of 5 bases from V and 4 bases from J, the junction contained 10 bases not matched to a gene. Per the germline V gene, CDR1 is DFQATT and CDR2 is SNEGSKA (reference sequence). This CDR3 comprises 14 residues. The CDR3 DNA sequence: TGCAGTGCTGGGGTGCGGACAGGGTCTTACGAGCAGTACTTC. Translation: CSAGVRTGSYEQYF.

This clonotype was counted at least ten times. The chain has TRBV5-4 and TRBJ2-4, with D perhaps matching TRBD2 (6 bases). Trimming removed 3 bases at V and 1 base at J, with 11 bases between. The germline CDR1 and CDR2 sequences are SGHNT and YYREEE (reference sequence). The CDR3 loop spans 15 amino acids. The CDR3 DNA reads as TGTGCCAGCAGCTCACACCGGGGGGCCAAAAACATTCAGTACTTC. Its protein is CASSSHRGAKNIQYF.

Ten or more counts support this clonotype. The chain joins TRBV5-1 to TRBJ2-5, with 12 bases matching TRBD2. The trim removed 5 bases at V and 2 bases at J, leaving 7 bases unmatched. The germline gives CDR1 SGHRS, CDR2 YFSETQ. CDR3 length: 16 amino acids. CDR3 nucleotides: TGCGCCAGCAGGCTGGGAGGACTAGCGGGACAAGAGACCCAGTACTTC. Its protein product is CASRLGGLAGQETQYF.

Ten or more counts support this clonotype. This chain uses TRBV7-2 with TRBJ1-5; no clear D gene. Germline CDR1 and CDR2: SGHTA and FQGNSA. The V and J ends lost 1 base and 3 bases respectively, with 7 bases between them. The CDR3 has 14 residues. The CDR3 bases are TGTGCCAGCAGCTTAGGAAGCCTCAATCAGCCCCAGCATTTT. Its protein product is CASSLGSLNQPQHF.